This entry lists 29 T cell receptor beta chains sequenced from one sample in a study of beta chain features in type 1 diabetes. Every bit of the isolated RNA underwent reverse transcription, so sequencing read expressed TCRB transcripts. Clones were sequenced by immunoSEQ multiplex PCR, and TCRdb holds only the in-frame ones, with some missing. The repertoire consists of about 290,000 clones, with 7% to 9% occurring once and the leading ten covering roughly 0.94%. Input material: central memory CD4+ T cells from blood. The receptors derive from a young woman in good health.

The genes are TRBV9 and TRBJ1-1, with D possibly TRBD1 on 5 matching bases. The CDR3 length is 13 residues. V lost 2 bases and J lost 3, with 8 bases in between. Germline values: CDR1 SGDLS, CDR2 YYNGEE. The DNA of the CDR3 is TGTGCCAGCAGCGTGAACAGGTACACTGAAGCTTTCTTT. Translated, it gives CASSVNRYTEAFF. The variable domain in full, completed from reference TRBV9 and TRBJ1-1, reads DSGVTQTPKHLITATGQRVTLRCSPRSGDLSVYWYQQSLDQGLQFLIQYYNGEERAKGNILERFSAQQFPDLHSELNLSSLELGDSALYFCASSVNRYTEAFFGQGTRLTVV.

The sample holds many counts of this clone. The chain carries TRBV7-2 and TRBJ2-1; D is uncertain. V gave up 5 bases and J gave up 8 bases, with 7 bases separating them. The CDR3 has 11 residues. Germline CDR1 SGHTA, CDR2 FQGNSA. CDR3 nucleotides: TGTGCCAGCAGCCGGACGTATGAGCAGTTCTTC. Protein: CASSRTYEQFF.

This clone has more than one count but fewer than ten. This specimen includes other DNA sequences encoding the same CDR3. The chain combines TRBV6-5 with TRBJ2-1, with D perhaps matching TRBD2 (6 bases). V gave up 0 bases and J gave up 0 bases, with 6 bases separating them. Germline lookup yields CDR1 MNHEY and CDR2 SVGAGI. This CDR3 is built from 15 residues. The CDR3 region is CASSYSGGSYNEQFF. In DNA form, the CDR3 reads TGTGCCAGCAGTTACTCGGGGGGCTCCTACAATGAGCAGTTCTTC.

The chain has TRBV9 and TRBJ2-1, with 7 bases fitting TRBD1. The CDR3 is 14 amino acids. V lost 4 bases to trimming and J lost 6 bases; unmatched junction nucleotides: 7. Germline CDR1 SGDLS, CDR2 YYNGEE. The CDR3 reads CASSPRQGSNEQFF. For the CDR3, the DNA is TGTGCCAGCAGCCCCAGACAGGGAAGCAATGAGCAGTTCTTC.

The chain couples TRBV27 to TRBJ2-2; 7 nucleotides line up with TRBD1. This CDR3 is 16 amino acids long. V lost 6 bases, J lost 0 bases, and 7 bases stayed unmatched. CDR1 and CDR2 (germline): MNHEY, SMNVEV (reference sequence). CDR3 in amino acids: CASSPRGQSNTGELFF. DNA for the CDR3: TGTGCCAGCAGCCCGAGGGGACAGTCGAACACCGGGGAGCTGTTTTTT.

This chain joins TRBV25-1 and TRBJ2-5; 7 bases line up with TRBD2. This CDR3 is 16 amino acids long. CDR1 and CDR2 (germline): MGHDK, SYGVNS. With V trimmed by 2 bases and J by 3 bases, 9 bases remained unmatched. The CDR3 DNA sequence: TGTGCCAGCAGTGAACGTCAGCGGGGATGGAAAGAGACCCAGTACTTC. Protein: CASSERQRGWKETQYF. The full variable domain, rest sourced from reference TRBV25-1 and TRBJ2-5, is EADIYQTPRYLVIGTGKKITLECSQTMGHDKMYWYQQDPGMELHLIHYSYGVNSTEKGDLSSESTVSRIRTEHFPLTLESARPSHTSQYLCASSERQRGWKETQYFGPGTRLLVL.

The rearrangement links TRBV7-2 to TRBJ2-1; TRBD1 agrees at 8 bases. Losses at the gene ends were 3 bases for V and 4 bases for J; bases not matched to a gene: 5. Germline-derived CDR1 and CDR2 are SGHTA and FQGNSA. This CDR3 spans 15 amino acids. In nucleotides, the CDR3 is TGTGCCAGCAGCTTTAGGACAGGGCTTTACAATGAGCAGTTCTTC. This sequence encodes CASSFRTGLYNEQFF.

The gene calls are TRBV14 and TRBJ2-5; TRBD1 is a possible D gene (5 bases). The end of the DNA aligns better with TRBJ2-7, so the J call may be wrong. Germline lookup yields CDR1 SGHDN and CDR2 FVKESK. The CDR3 contains 13 residues. The chain's CDR3 is CASSQDRGLEQYF. The CDR3 DNA follows: TGTGCCAGCAGCCAAGATAGGGGTCTCGAGCAGTACTTC.

The chain has TRBV5-1 and TRBJ1-2, with D possibly TRBD1 on 5 matching bases. Germline V gene data show CDR1 as SGHRS and CDR2 as YFSETQ. This CDR3 has 14 amino acids. V was shortened by 1 base and J by 5 bases, with 12 bases between the two germline ends. The CDR3 reads CASSLSGADYGYTF. In DNA form, the CDR3 reads TGCGCCAGCAGCTTGTCCGGGGCGGATTATGGCTACACCTTC.

This clone was observed a handful of times. The rearrangement links TRBV11-2 to TRBJ2-1, with 8 bases identical to TRBD2. Germline assignment: CDR1 SGHAT and CDR2 FQNNGV. The CDR3 is 18 amino acids. The ends lost 4 bases at V and 8 bases at J; junction bases unmatched: 19. Written as DNA, the CDR3 is TGTGCCAGCAGCTCCCGTTCGGAGCGGGGGCGACTTTTTCATGAGCAGTTCTTC. It yields the protein CASSSRSERGRLFHEQFF.

Turning to this clone: Since a much larger clone is just one base distant, this may be a read error. Other DNA sequences in the same sample also yield this CDR3. The J gene is TRBJ1-2, the V gene TRBV4-3; 9 bases agree with TRBD1. CDR1 and CDR2 (germline): LGHNA, YSLEER. V was clipped by 4 bases and J by 3 bases; unmatched bases: 6. The CDR3 has 15 amino acids. CDR3 bases: TGCGCCAGCAGCCCCGGACAGGGGCAGGACTATGGCTACACCTTC. Its protein is CASSPGQGQDYGYTF.

A few counts support this clone. The chain joins TRBV5-1 to TRBJ1-2; unclear D gene. V was pared by 0 bases and J by 0 bases, with 9 bases between. Per germline, CDR1 SGHRS and CDR2 YFSETQ. This CDR3 region has 15 residues. Written as DNA, the CDR3 is TGCGCCAGCAGCTTGGTTTCCGGCTCTAACTATGGCTACACCTTC. Its translation: CASSLVSGSNYGYTF.

V usage is TRBV6-6 and J usage is TRBJ1-5; possible D gene TRBD1, 5 bases. This CDR3 comprises 12 residues. The V gene's germline CDR1 is MNHNY and CDR2 SVGAGI (reference sequence). V lost 8 bases and J 2 bases, leaving 7 bases between the germline ends. The CDR3 sequence is CASGTGNQPQHF. The DNA of the CDR3 is TGTGCCAGCGGGACTGGCAATCAGCCCCAGCATTTT.

This chain uses TRBV5-4 with TRBJ2-3, with D possibly called TRBD1 or TRBD2 (6 bases each). V was clipped by 4 bases and J by 5 bases, with 20 bases between them. The germline gives CDR1 SGHNT, CDR2 YYREEE (reference sequence). The CDR3 has 16 amino acids. For the CDR3, the DNA is TGTGCCAGCAGCCCTGATCCGGGGGCCGGGGGAGATACGCAGTATTTT. Amino acids: CASSPDPGAGGDTQYF.

This clone was counted a few times. V is TRBV7-2 and J is TRBJ2-7, with unresolved D. Trimming pared 5 bases from V and 3 bases from J, leaving 5 bases between. CDR3 length: 11 amino acids. From germline, CDR1 is SGHTA and CDR2 FQGNSA. The CDR3 coding sequence is TGTGCCAGCAGCCGTTACTACGAGCAGTACTTC. Its protein product is CASSRYYEQYF.

This clone has more than one count but fewer than ten. The chain links TRBV7-9 to TRBJ2-1, with D possibly TRBD2 on 5 matching bases. V lost 5 bases to trimming and J lost 2 bases, with 13 bases between them. The CDR3 is made up of 15 amino acids. The germline V gene has CDR1 SEHNR and CDR2 FQNEAQ (reference sequence). The chain's CDR3 is CASSSSGEPYNEQFF. The CDR3 DNA reads TGTGCCAGCAGCAGCTCTGGGGAGCCCTACAATGAGCAGTTCTTC.

This clone has at least ten counts. V and J are TRBV7-8 and TRBJ2-7, with D perhaps TRBD1 (6 bases). V shed 1 base and J shed 3 bases, with 10 bases lying between them. The germline V gene encodes CDR1 SGHVS and CDR2 FQNEAQ. There are 14 residues in the CDR3. CDR3 protein: CASSLERGNYEQYF. The CDR3 coding sequence is TGTGCCAGCAGCTTAGAGAGGGGGAACTACGAGCAGTACTTC.

This clone was recorded many times. J is TRBJ1-4 and V is TRBV7-2; the D gene is possibly TRBD1 (6 bases). This CDR3 is 16 amino acids long. Germline CDR1 SGHTA, CDR2 FQGNSA. V lost 3 bases and J 3 bases, leaving 14 bases between the germline ends. This chain's CDR3 is CASSFTGGPANEKLFF. CDR3 coding DNA: TGTGCCAGCAGCTTTACCGGGGGCCCAGCTAATGAAAAACTGTTTTTT.

The J gene is TRBJ2-1, the V gene TRBV5-1; 9 bases are a match to TRBD1. V shed 4 bases, J shed 3 bases, and the junction held 14 bases outside the gene matches. From germline, CDR1 is SGHRS and CDR2 YFSETQ. CDR3 size: 18 residues. The CDR3 region is CASSGLPTGTGLYNEQFF. The DNA for the CDR3 is TGCGCCAGCAGCGGACTCCCCACCGGGACAGGGCTCTACAATGAGCAGTTCTTC.

V usage is TRBV4-2 and J usage is TRBJ2-5; TRBD2 matches at 9 bases. Germline V gene sequence: CDR1 LGHNA, CDR2 YNFKEQ. CDR3 size: 16 residues. The trim removed 1 base at V and 6 bases at J, leaving 9 bases unmatched. The CDR3 spells CASSQAEAGGPQTQYF. Written as DNA, the CDR3 is TGTGCCAGCAGCCAAGCGGAGGCGGGAGGGCCGCAGACCCAGTACTTC.

This clone turned up a few times. The rearrangement links TRBV7-9 to TRBJ2-7; perhaps D is TRBD1 or TRBD2 (5 bases each). The germline V gene encodes CDR1 SEHNR and CDR2 FQNEAQ (reference sequence). V lost 1 base, J lost 4 bases, and 14 bases lay in between. This CDR3 is 15 amino acids long. The CDR3 reads CASSLEFGAFYEQYF. CDR3 DNA: TGTGCCAGCAGCTTAGAGTTCGGGGCTTTTTACGAGCAGTACTTC.

The sample holds a few counts of this clone. The J gene is TRBJ2-3, the V gene TRBV29-1, with a tentative D call TRBD2 (7 bases). In germline, CDR1 is SQVTM, CDR2 ANQGSEA. CDR3 length equals 15 residues. Between the trimmed V and J ends, which lost 3 bases and 6 bases, there was a span of 19 bases. Here the CDR3 reads CSVDREGVDPDTQYF. CDR3 DNA sequence: TGCAGCGTTGACAGGGAGGGGGTAGATCCCGATACGCAGTATTTT.

This chain joins TRBV27 and TRBJ1-2, with TRBD1 matching over 8 bases. This CDR3 is 14 amino acids long. V shed 6 bases and J 1 base; nucleotides not matched to a gene: 4. The germline V gene encodes CDR1 MNHEY and CDR2 SMNVEV (reference sequence). CDR3 coding DNA: TGTGCCAGCAGGGACAGGGCCATTAACTATGGCTACACCTTC. Translating it yields CASRDRAINYGYTF.

This clone came up a few times. The V call is TRBV7-8, the J call TRBJ2-2; D unclear. CDR3 length equals 15 residues. Germline CDR1 is SGHVS and CDR2 is FQNEAQ. The ends were cut back, 2 bases at V and 2 bases at J, with 9 bases in the middle. CDR3 loop: CASSLSGVNTGELFF. Written as DNA, the CDR3 is TGTGCCAGCAGCTTAAGTGGGGTAAACACCGGGGAGCTGTTTTTT.

The gene calls are TRBV15 and TRBJ1-1; the D gene is possibly TRBD1 (5 bases). The CDR3 extends over 13 amino acids. CDR1 is LNHNV, CDR2 YYDKDF, per germline (reference sequence). Deletions cut 6 bases from V and 2 bases from J, with 10 bases between. The CDR3 spells CATRRGENTEAFF. The CDR3 DNA sequence: TGTGCCACCAGAAGGGGAGAAAACACTGAAGCTTTCTTT. The variable domain in full, completed from reference TRBV15 and TRBJ1-1, reads DAMVIQNPRYQVTQFGKPVTLSCSQTLNHNVMYWYQQKSSQAPKLLFHYYDKDFNNEADTPDNFQSRRPNTSFCFLDIRSPGLGDTAMYLCATRRGENTEAFFGQGTRLTVV.

This clone has a count of ten or more. V is TRBV2 and J is TRBJ2-1, with D possibly TRBD2 on 5 matching bases. Germline assignment: CDR1 SNHLY and CDR2 FYNNEI. Between the trimmed V and J ends, which lost 4 bases and 8 bases, there was a span of 9 bases. The CDR3 extends over 12 amino acids. The CDR3 coding sequence is TGTGCCAGCAGTGGGCAGGAGGATGAGCAGTTCTTC. As protein: CASSGQEDEQFF. Full variable domain (outside the CDR3, taken from reference TRBV2 and TRBJ2-1): EPEVTQTPSHQVTQMGQEVILRCVPISNHLYFYWYRQILGQKVEFLVSFYNNEISEKSEIFDDQFSVERPDGSNFTLKIRSTKLEDSAMYFCASSGQEDEQFFGPGTRLTVL.

This clone came up a few times. This chain joins TRBV25-1 and TRBJ2-2; a weak D match, TRBD1 (5 bases). The V gene lost 7 bases and the J gene lost 4 bases, with 7 bases spanning the gap. CDR3 length equals 12 residues. In germline, CDR1 is MGHDK, CDR2 SYGVNS. The CDR3 protein is CASKQVTGELFF. In DNA form, the CDR3 reads TGTGCCAGCAAACAGGTCACCGGGGAGCTGTTTTTT.

J is TRBJ2-7 and V is TRBV7-9; 7 nucleotides align to TRBD1. Germline V gene lookup returns CDR1 SEHNR and CDR2 FQNEAQ (reference sequence). The CDR3 runs 15 residues. V lost 5 bases and J lost 5; bases outside the gene matches: 12. The CDR3 coding sequence is TGTGCCAGCAGCCCTACGACAGGGAAGTGGGACGAGCAGTACTTC. Protein sequence: CASSPTTGKWDEQYF.

The genes are TRBV19 and TRBJ2-1; D is unresolved. CDR3 length: 12 amino acids. V gave up 4 bases and J gave up 5 bases, with 6 bases separating them. Germline V gives CDR1 LNHDA, CDR2 SQIVND (reference sequence). In DNA, the CDR3 is TGTGCCAGTAGTAGAGCCGACAATGAGCAGTTCTTC. This gives the protein CASSRADNEQFF.